Following are 28 T cell receptor beta chains from one sample sequenced in a study of Graves' ophthalmopathy and Graves' hyperthyroidism. The TCR beta CDR3 regions underwent amplification from RNA transcripts. A first-round RT-PCR used HTBI primers, followed by a second-round multiplex PCR. Using its own MiXCR run on the multiplex PCR reads, TCRdb lists one record per CDR3 protein. The data contain about 550,000 distinct CDR3 sequences, approximately 37% of them singletons. The sample was peripheral blood or thyroid tissue (not recorded which). All receptors come from an adult man with Graves' hyperthyroidism.

This clonotype occurred a few times. A read error may be the cause here, since a much bigger clone is one base away. This chain links TRBV7-9 with TRBJ2-7, with unresolved D. With 4 bases removed from V and 6 bases from J, the gap between germline ends came to 16 bases. This CDR3 comprises 14 residues. Germline CDR1 SEHNR, CDR2 FQNEAQ (reference sequence). The chain's CDR3 is CASSSSWLYCEQYF. CDR3 nucleotide sequence: TGTGCCAGCAGCTCCAGCTGGTTGTATTGCGAGCAGTACTTC. The complete variable domain, with remaining parts taken from reference TRBV7-9 and TRBJ2-7, reads DTGVSQNPRHKITKRGQNVTFRCDPISEHNRLYWYRQTLGQGPEFLTYFQNEAQLEKSRLLSDRFSAERPKGSFSTLEIQRTEQGDSAMYLCASSSSWLYCEQYFGPGTRLTVT.

The chain joins TRBV2 to TRBJ1-5; D perhaps matches TRBD1 (6 bases). The CDR3 has 13 amino acids. The V end was cut by 6 bases, the J end by 6 bases, with 12 bases between. Germline CDR1 SNHLY, CDR2 FYNNEI. The CDR3 loop is CASRKEGVQPQHF. CDR3 in DNA: TGTGCCAGCAGAAAAGAGGGGGTTCAGCCCCAGCATTTT.

CDR3 DNA: TGTGCCAGCAGTCGTCAGTGGGGCGAGGGCTACGAGCAGTACTTC. Its protein product is CASSRQWGEGYEQYF. The chain carries TRBV6-6 and TRBJ2-7; the D gene could be TRBD1 or TRBD2 (5 bases each). Germline V gene sequence: CDR1 MNHNY, CDR2 SVGAGI (reference sequence). V was cut by 5 bases and J by 3 bases, with 17 bases left in between. The CDR3 loop spans 15 amino acids.

Ten or more counts support this clonotype. The rearrangement uses TRBV20-1 and TRBJ1-4; 7 positions match TRBD1. The length of the CDR3 is 15 residues. In germline, CDR1 is DFQATT, CDR2 SNEGSKA (reference sequence). After removal of 3 bases from V and 3 bases from J, the junction contained 7 bases not matched to a gene. DNA for the CDR3: TGCAGTGCTAGGGGGACTCAGGGGGCTAATGAAAAACTGTTTTTT. Translated: CSARGTQGANEKLFF.

This chain joins TRBV7-9 and TRBJ2-5, with D unresolved. Trimming pared 5 bases from V and 2 bases from J, leaving 12 bases between. Per germline, CDR1 SEHNR and CDR2 FQNEAQ (reference sequence). The CDR3 has 14 amino acids. CDR3 nucleotides: TGTGCCAGCAGCAGCCGACTGGAACAAGAGACCCAGTACTTC. It translates to CASSSRLEQETQYF.

The chain recombines TRBV6-1 with TRBJ1-2, with 7 bases identical to TRBD1. CDR3 size: 14 residues. V lost 3 bases, J lost 4 bases, and 5 bases stayed unmatched. The V gene's germline CDR1 is MNHNS and CDR2 SASEGT. CDR3 DNA: TGTGCCAGCAGTGATAGTTGGGACAGCTATGGCTACACCTTC. The encoded protein is CASSDSWDSYGYTF.

This chain uses TRBV20-1 with TRBJ1-6, with D possibly matching TRBD1 (5 bases). Germline V gives CDR1 DFQATT, CDR2 SNEGSKA (reference sequence). The CDR3 extends over 12 amino acids. Trimming pared 2 bases from V and 12 bases from J, leaving 11 bases between. CDR3 in amino acids: CSARPKGQPLHF. CDR3 bases: TGCAGTGCTAGACCAAAAGGACAACCCCTCCACTTT.

The rearrangement links TRBV12-3 or TRBV12-4 to TRBJ2-7, with 8 bases lining up with TRBD1. The CDR3 has 11 residues. V trimming: 6 bases; J trimming: 9 bases; junction bases outside the gene matches: 4. Here the CDR3 reads CASRGQGTQYF. Written as DNA, the CDR3 is TGTGCCAGCAGAGGACAGGGTACGCAGTACTTC.

This clonotype was picked up many times. V and J are TRBV6-5 and TRBJ1-5; D call uncertain. Germline V lookup: CDR1 MNHEY, CDR2 SVGAGI. The CDR3 is 13 residues long. The V end was cut by 2 bases, the J end by 5 bases, with 7 bases between. Here the CDR3 reads CASSYGRYQPQHF. The DNA for the CDR3 is TGTGCCAGCAGTTACGGACGTTATCAGCCCCAGCATTTT.

This clonotype was seen at least ten times. The J gene is TRBJ2-2, the V gene TRBV2; D remains unclear. CDR1 SNHLY and CDR2 FYNNEI come from the germline V gene. Trimming removed 2 bases at V and 0 bases at J, with 13 bases between. The CDR3 is 17 amino acids. Here the CDR3 reads CASSEYGQKSNTGELFF. CDR3 nucleotide sequence: TGTGCCAGCAGTGAATATGGGCAGAAGTCGAACACCGGGGAGCTGTTTTTT.

The J gene is TRBJ2-7, the V gene TRBV24-1; TRBD2 might be the D (6 bases). The germline V gene has CDR1 KGHDR and CDR2 SFDVKD. V was clipped by 2 bases and J by 2 bases, with 12 bases between them. The length of the CDR3 is 15 residues. Here the CDR3 DNA reads TGTGCCACCAGTGATTCGGAGGGAGGTGCCTACGAGCAGTACTTC. Translation: CATSDSEGGAYEQYF.

This clonotype was counted ten times or more. This chain connects TRBV20-1 to TRBJ1-4; 7 bases match TRBD1. J was trimmed by 6 bases and V by 5 bases; bases with no gene match: 9. This CDR3 is built from 14 residues. CDR1 and CDR2 from the germline V gene are DFQATT and SNEGSKA (reference sequence). CDR3 sequence (DNA): TGCAGTGCTGGCAGGGGGTGGTTGGATGAAAAACTGTTTTTT. Translating it yields CSAGRGWLDEKLFF.

The chain uses TRBV24-1 and TRBJ2-1, with D tentatively TRBD1 or TRBD2 (5 bases each). The CDR3 extends over 16 amino acids. The germline gives CDR1 KGHDR, CDR2 SFDVKD. The V end lost 4 bases, the J end lost 8 bases, and 20 bases lay between the germline ends. The CDR3 here is CATSDSPPGPGHEQFF. Written as DNA, the CDR3 is TGTGCCACCAGTGACTCCCCCCCCGGCCCGGGGCATGAGCAGTTCTTC.

The table lists this clonotype with many counts. The chain employs TRBV20-1 and TRBJ1-4; D is undetermined. The CDR3 covers 13 residues. V lost 6 bases and J 8 bases, leaving 16 bases between the germline ends. From germline, CDR1 is DFQATT and CDR2 SNEGSKA (reference sequence). The CDR3 protein is CSAPPDPGEKLFF. The CDR3 DNA is TGCAGTGCCCCACCGGACCCTGGGGAAAAACTGTTTTTT.

At least ten counts were recorded for this clonotype. The chain has TRBV7-8 and TRBJ1-6; D uncertain. V shed 4 bases and J shed 7 bases, with 2 bases lying between them. This CDR3 is built from 11 residues. CDR1 and CDR2 (germline): SGHVS, FQNEAQ. The CDR3 DNA reads as TGTGCCAGCAGCTCCAATTCACCCCTCCACTTT. Translation gives CASSSNSPLHF.

For this clonotype: A read error may be the cause here, since a much bigger clone is one base away. Since the CDR3 does not end with the conserved phenylalanine or tryptophan, this likely comes from a read error. This chain uses TRBV6-6 with TRBJ2-5; 7 nucleotides agree with TRBD2. After removal of 5 bases from V and 3 bases from J, the junction contained 9 bases not matched to a gene. This CDR3 has 15 amino acids. Germline values: CDR1 MNHNY, CDR2 SVGAGI (reference sequence). The CDR3 is CASSPAAGSKETQYL. DNA of the CDR3: TGTGCCAGCAGTCCTGCAGCGGGGTCCAAAGAGACCCAGTACCTC.

This clonotype has a count of ten or more. The chain links TRBV20-1 to TRBJ2-5, with D possibly matching TRBD2 (6 bases). The CDR3 has 13 residues. V was cut by 5 bases and J by 0 bases, with 10 bases left in between. Germline CDR1 reads DFQATT; CDR2 reads SNEGSKA (reference sequence). The chain's CDR3 is CSALAGNQETQYF. The CDR3 DNA reads as TGCAGTGCTCTGGCGGGGAACCAAGAGACCCAGTACTTC.

The table lists this clonotype with a few counts. The gene calls are TRBV2 and TRBJ2-7; D possibly corresponds to TRBD1 (6 bases). Matching the DNA end better, TRBJ2-1 makes the J call doubtful. The germline CDR1 and CDR2 sequences are SNHLY and FYNNEI. The CDR3 contains 12 residues. CDR3 sequence reads: CASSNRVNEQFF. The CDR3 bases are TGTGCCAGCAGTAACAGGGTCAATGAGCAGTTCTTC.

The chain employs TRBV6-1 and TRBJ1-4, with a weak D call TRBD1 (5 bases). The length of the CDR3 is 15 residues. Trimming removed 1 base from V and 3 bases from J, with 9 bases in between. Germline loops: CDR1 MNHNS, CDR2 SASEGT. CDR3 sequence reads: CASSEGGKANEKLFF. In DNA, the CDR3 is TGTGCCAGCAGTGAAGGGGGGAAAGCTAATGAAAAACTGTTTTTT.

This clonotype was counted at least ten times. The J gene is TRBJ1-1, the V gene TRBV24-1, with D possibly being TRBD1 (6 bases). The CDR3 is 13 amino acids. V shed 10 bases and J shed 5 bases, with 16 bases lying between them. In germline, CDR1 is KGHDR, CDR2 SFDVKD. CDR3 coding DNA: TGTGCCACAAGGAAGACAGGTGGGACTGAAGCTTTCTTT. It codes for CATRKTGGTEAFF.

This chain links TRBV7-8 with TRBJ1-1; TRBD1 is a possible D gene (6 bases). V lost 2 bases to trimming and J lost 8 bases, with 15 bases between them. The CDR3 covers 14 residues. CDR1 and CDR2 from the germline V gene are SGHVS and FQNEAQ. The CDR3 DNA sequence: TGTGCCAGCAGCTTAAGCGGGGGCGCGGAGGAAGCTTTCTTT. Protein product: CASSLSGGAEEAFF.

This clonotype has just a few counts. The V gene is TRBV7-8, the J gene TRBJ1-2, with 10 bases matching TRBD1. Germline V gives CDR1 SGHVS, CDR2 FQNEAQ. The CDR3 runs to 14 residues. V lost 5 bases, J lost 3 bases, and 3 bases stayed unmatched. CDR3 DNA: TGTGCCAGCAGCCAAGGGACAGGGGACTATGGCTACACCTTC. The encoded protein is CASSQGTGDYGYTF.

In the case of this clonotype: The conserved closing phenylalanine or tryptophan is absent in this CDR3, likely reflecting a read error. The chain joins TRBV10-2 to TRBJ1-2; D uncertain. CDR3 size: 12 residues. CDR1 and CDR2 from the germline V gene are WSHSY and SAAADI. Here the CDR3 reads CASRLSNYGYTL. The CDR3 DNA follows: TGCGCCAGCAGGCTTTCTAACTACGGCTACACCCTC.

The chain couples TRBV24-1 to TRBJ2-7; D not certain. Germline CDR1 KGHDR, CDR2 SFDVKD. V was trimmed by 1 base and J by 1 base, leaving 16 bases between them. This CDR3 spans 17 amino acids. In DNA, the CDR3 is TGTGCCACCAGTGATTTCCATCCAGTGACCGGTTCCTACGAGCAGTACTTC. The encoded protein is CATSDFHPVTGSYEQYF.

This clonotype was seen ten or more times. The chain joins TRBV24-1 to TRBJ2-7; D possibly uses TRBD1 or TRBD2 (5 bases each). Germline V CDR1 and CDR2: KGHDR, SFDVKD. Trimming pared 2 bases from V and 6 bases from J, leaving 13 bases between. The CDR3 has 14 residues. The CDR3 loop reads CATSDSGTAAEQYF. The CDR3 nucleotides read TGTGCCACCAGTGATTCCGGGACGGCGGCCGAGCAGTACTTC.

This clonotype occurred many times. This sequence joins TRBV9 and TRBJ2-2, with TRBD1 matching over 9 bases. Trimming took 3 bases from V and 5 from J; bases not matched to a gene: 2. The CDR3 runs 14 residues. The germline gives CDR1 SGDLS, CDR2 YYNGEE. The chain's CDR3 is CASSGTGETGELFF. CDR3 DNA: TGTGCCAGCAGCGGGACAGGGGAAACCGGGGAGCTGTTTTTT.

This clonotype was counted at least ten times. V gene TRBV5-8 combines with J gene TRBJ2-5; D gene unclear. Trimming pared 1 base from V and 2 bases from J, leaving 9 bases between. The CDR3 length is 14 residues. Germline loops: CDR1 SGHTS, CDR2 YDEGEE. CDR3 loop: CASSLRQIQETQYF. For the CDR3, the DNA is TGTGCCAGCAGCTTGAGGCAGATACAAGAGACCCAGTACTTC.

V and J are TRBV9 and TRBJ1-1; the match to TRBD1 covers 8 bases. The CDR3 extends over 16 amino acids. Trimming removed 0 bases from V and 1 base from J; junction bases left unmatched: 5. Germline CDR1 is SGDLS and CDR2 is YYNGEE. The CDR3 DNA sequence: TGTGCCAGCAGCGTAGAGTCCGGGACAGGGAACACTGAAGCTTTCTTT. It specifies CASSVESGTGNTEAFF. The full variable domain, in which reference TRBV9 and TRBJ1-1 provide the parts outside the CDR3, is DSGVTQTPKHLITATGQRVTLRCSPRSGDLSVYWYQQSLDQGLQFLIQYYNGEERAKGNILERFSAQQFPDLHSELNLSSLELGDSALYFCASSVESGTGNTEAFFGQGTRLTVV.